These 20 T cell receptor beta chains were sequenced from one sample in a study of OX40 agonist ivuxolimab in advanced cancers. The assay was immunoSEQ multiplex PCR, and TCRdb's table has in-frame clones only and misses some. The table records 82,000 or so clones, around 90% of them present only once. Sample: CD4+ or CD8+ T cells sorted from blood, taken in a trial of the OX40 agonist ivuxolimab. All receptors derive from an adult with an advanced solid tumor such as melanoma, head and neck, liver or kidney cancer.

The chain uses TRBV19 and TRBJ2-1; 10 positions match TRBD1. Germline CDR1 is LNHDA and CDR2 is SQIVND (reference sequence). The V and J ends lost 2 bases and 4 bases, in that order; junction bases with no gene match: 8. The CDR3 runs 17 residues. The CDR3 DNA reads TGTGCCAGTAGTATAAACTACCCGGGACAGGGGTACAATGAGCAGTTCTTC. It is translated as CASSINYPGQGYNEQFF. The full variable domain, in which reference TRBV19 and TRBJ2-1 provide the parts outside the CDR3, is DGGITQSPKYLFRKEGQNVTLSCEQNLNHDAMYWYRQDPGQGLRLIYYSQIVNDFQKGDIAEGYSVSREKKESFPLTVTSAQKNPTAFYLCASSINYPGQGYNEQFFGPGTRLTVL.

The V and J genes are TRBV11-2 and TRBJ1-3; TRBD1 might be the D (6 bases). The V end was cut by 5 bases, the J end by 0 bases, with 14 bases between. The CDR3 spans 16 residues. The germline V gene encodes CDR1 SGHAT and CDR2 FQNNGV. CDR3 nucleotides: TGTGCCAGCAGCCTGAGACAGGTCCCCTCTGGAAACACCATATATTTT. This codes for CASSLRQVPSGNTIYF.

The chain has TRBV11-2 and TRBJ2-3; 7 bases agree with TRBD2. In germline, CDR1 is SGHAT, CDR2 FQNNGV. V gave up 0 bases and J gave up 3 bases; unmatched junction bases: 3. There are 15 residues in the CDR3. The CDR3 protein is CASSLDGRRTDTQYF. The CDR3 DNA reads TGTGCCAGCAGCTTAGACGGGAGGAGAACAGATACGCAGTATTTT.

The J gene is TRBJ2-7, the V gene TRBV5-4; D gene ambiguous. Trimming removed 3 bases from V and 1 base from J, with 5 bases in between. The germline V gene encodes CDR1 SGHNT and CDR2 YYREEE (reference sequence). This CDR3 has 12 amino acids. The CDR3 region has the DNA TGTGCCAGCAGCTCCCCATCCTACGAGCAGTACTTC. It specifies CASSSPSYEQYF. Using reference TRBV5-4 and TRBJ2-7 for the parts outside the CDR3, the full variable domain is ETGVTQSPTHLIKTRGQQVTLRCSSQSGHNTVSWYQQALGQGPQFIFQYYREEENGRGNFPPRFSGLQFPNYSSELNVNALELDDSALYLCASSSPSYEQYFGPGTRLTVT.

The chain joins TRBV5-4 to TRBJ1-2; 7 nucleotides line up with TRBD1. In germline, CDR1 is SGHNT, CDR2 YYREEE (reference sequence). The CDR3 spans 13 residues. The J segment lost 3 bases and the V segment lost 1 base, leaving 0 bases of the junction unmatched. The CDR3 DNA follows: TGTGCCAGCAGCTTGACAGGGGACTATGGCTACACCTTC. It yields the protein CASSLTGDYGYTF.

The chain joins TRBV11-3 to TRBJ2-7; D could derive from TRBD1 or TRBD2 (5 bases each). Germline CDR1 and CDR2: SGHNT and YENEEA. There are 15 residues in the CDR3. V lost 2 bases and J 3 bases, leaving 14 bases between the germline ends. CDR3 sequence: CASSLSHGTFYEQYF. The CDR3 region has the DNA TGTGCCAGCAGCTTAAGTCACGGGACCTTCTACGAGCAGTACTTC.

This chain uses TRBV30 with TRBJ2-1, with 14 nucleotides matching TRBD2. Unmatched junction bases numbered 7, after V lost 2 bases and J lost 10 bases. CDR1 and CDR2 (germline): GTSNPN, SVGIG (reference sequence). CDR3 length: 15 amino acids. The CDR3 region is CAWSLGLAGAGEQFF. As DNA, the CDR3 is TGTGCCTGGAGTCTGGGACTAGCGGGAGCAGGGGAGCAGTTCTTC.

This clone has a single count. The chain carries TRBV28 and TRBJ1-5; TRBD1 matches at 10 bases. This CDR3 comprises 15 residues. CDR1 is MDHEN and CDR2 is SYDVKM in the germline V gene. V trimming: 3 bases; J trimming: 6 bases; junction bases outside the gene matches: 5. CDR3 coding DNA: TGTGCCAGCAGTTTTCCGGGACAGGGGTTTCAGCCCCAGCATTTT. This translates into CASSFPGQGFQPQHF.

The V gene is TRBV10-3, the J gene TRBJ1-1; D unclear. Germline V gene lookup returns CDR1 ENHRY and CDR2 SYGVKD. V was shortened by 6 bases and J by 1 base, with 18 bases between the two germline ends. This CDR3 has 16 amino acids. The CDR3 DNA reads TGTGCCATCAGACCAGCTGAGGGAACGTGGAACACTGAAGCTTTCTTT. Translated: CAIRPAEGTWNTEAFF.

This clone was found once. The rearrangement links TRBV2 to TRBJ1-1, with D unclear. The germline V gene encodes CDR1 SNHLY and CDR2 FYNNEI. Trimming stripped 7 bases from V and 3 bases from J, with 9 bases between. The CDR3 spans 12 residues. CDR3 in amino acids: CASKKGHTEAFF. The CDR3 coding sequence is TGTGCCAGCAAAAAGGGCCACACTGAAGCTTTCTTT.

This chain connects TRBV7-9 to TRBJ2-1, with 9 bases matching TRBD2. Trimming at V came to 0 bases and at J to 3 bases, leaving 0 bases not matched to a gene. The germline gives CDR1 SEHNR, CDR2 FQNEAQ (reference sequence). CDR3 length: 15 amino acids. CDR3 sequence (DNA): TGTGCCAGCAGCTTAGCAGCGGGAGGCTACAATGAGCAGTTCTTC. Residues: CASSLAAGGYNEQFF.

The gene calls are TRBV30 and TRBJ2-1; D not certain. This CDR3 comprises 13 residues. Trimming shortened V by 1 base and J by 9 bases, and 13 bases separated the two germline ends. Germline CDR1 reads GTSNPN; CDR2 reads SVGIG (reference sequence). CDR3 nucleotides: TGTGCCTGGAGTGCCATACTTTGGGGTGAGCAGTTCTTC. It translates to CAWSAILWGEQFF.

The chain combines TRBV5-1 with TRBJ2-3; no clear D. The V end lost 0 bases, the J end lost 2 bases, and 7 bases lay between the germline ends. Germline CDR1 reads SGHRS; CDR2 reads YFSETQ. This CDR3 contains 14 residues. This chain's CDR3 is CASSLAVPTDTQYF. DNA of the CDR3: TGCGCCAGCAGCTTGGCCGTCCCCACAGATACGCAGTATTTT.

The rearrangement links TRBV6-1 to TRBJ2-5, with 7 bases that match TRBD1. Germline values: CDR1 MNHNS, CDR2 SASEGT. Trimming removed 4 bases from V and 7 bases from J; junction bases left unmatched: 9. The CDR3 totals 14 residues. Here the CDR3 DNA reads TGTGCCAGCAGTGGATCGACAGGGTCCGGGACCCAGTACTTC. It codes for CASSGSTGSGTQYF.

This sequence joins TRBV10-3 and TRBJ2-3; D is perhaps TRBD2 (6 bases). V lost 0 bases, J lost 3 bases, and 16 bases lay in between. This CDR3 has 17 amino acids. The V gene's germline CDR1 is ENHRY and CDR2 SYGVKD. The CDR3 loop reads CAISESKVAGRTDTQYF. CDR3 bases: TGTGCCATCAGTGAGTCGAAAGTGGCGGGGAGGACAGATACGCAGTATTTT.

This clone was seen only once. The V gene is TRBV5-1, the J gene TRBJ1-1; 9 bases line up with TRBD1. This CDR3 is built from 13 residues. V shed 4 bases and J 6 bases; nucleotides not matched to a gene: 4. Germline V gives CDR1 SGHRS, CDR2 YFSETQ. CDR3 in DNA: TGCGCCAGCAGCCGACAGGGGGACGCTGAAGCTTTCTTT. Translation: CASSRQGDAEAFF.

DNA of the CDR3: TGTGCCAGCTCACCACCGCTTGGGGCGAACACCGGGGAGCTGTTTTTT. Protein product: CASSPPLGANTGELFF. V gene TRBV18 combines with J gene TRBJ2-2; D remains unclear. This CDR3 has 16 amino acids. CDR1 and CDR2 from the germline V gene are KGHSH and LQKENI. V lost 0 bases, J lost 0 bases, and 8 bases lay in between.

This clone appeared a single time. In DNA, the CDR3 is TGTGCCAGCAGTTTAGCGGGGGGGCCCCAGACCCAGTACTTC. Encoded protein: CASSLAGGPQTQYF. The chain uses TRBV27 and TRBJ2-5; TRBD2 agrees at 9 bases. The germline gives CDR1 MNHEY, CDR2 SMNVEV (reference sequence). With 2 bases clipped from V and 6 bases from J, the junction kept 4 bases outside the gene matches. The CDR3 covers 14 residues.

The J gene is TRBJ2-7, the V gene TRBV30; D gene uncertain. The germline V gene encodes CDR1 GTSNPN and CDR2 SVGIG (reference sequence). Trimming stripped 0 bases from V and 5 bases from J, with 14 bases between. There are 14 residues in the CDR3. CDR3 loop: CAWSVGSFGDEQYF. In DNA, the CDR3 is TGTGCCTGGAGTGTCGGTTCCTTTGGAGACGAGCAGTACTTC.

The V gene is TRBV7-9, the J gene TRBJ2-7; D unresolved. Deletions cut 1 base from V and 3 bases from J, with 10 bases between. The CDR3 extends over 14 amino acids. From germline, CDR1 is SEHNR and CDR2 FQNEAQ (reference sequence). CDR3: CASSLGGAFYEQYF. The CDR3 DNA follows: TGTGCCAGCAGCTTAGGGGGTGCCTTCTACGAGCAGTACTTC.